This TCR beta chain was retrieved from a study of T cells in Graves' hyperthyroidism and ophthalmopathy. This clonotype was seen at least ten times. What it binds is unknown. Study-wide results and caveats: Most thyroid clonotypes with frequency above 0.001 were detected in blood. It was a median around 6 months before onset that the model predicted ophthalmopathy. Ophthalmopathy cases were set apart from stable hyperthyroidism by a 13 V-J model.

For ophthalmopathy patients, the Clinical Activity Score was at least 3 and the NOSPECS grade at least 4; duration was under 3 months. Per the germline V gene, CDR1 is SGDLS and CDR2 is YYNGEE. There are 15 residues in the CDR3. Trimming removed 2 bases from V and 2 bases from J, with 11 bases in between. From RNA transcripts, TCR beta CDR3 regions were amplified. HTBI primers drove first-round RT-PCR of the TCR CDR3. TCRdb itself ran the multiplex PCR reads through MiXCR, one entry per CDR3 protein. The repertoire holds hundreds of thousands of distinct CDR3 sequences, with about 15% as singletons. Sequencing used blood. The gene calls are TRBV9 and TRBJ1-5, with D possibly matching TRBD1 (5 bases). The receptor comes from a man between 18 and 29 years old with Graves' ophthalmopathy. This chain's CDR3 is CASSVGVGGNQPQHF. CDR3 sequence (DNA): TGTGCCAGCAGCGTGGGGGTGGGGGGCAATCAGCCCCAGCATTTT.